This TCR beta chain was sequenced for a study of CD8+ T cells in alopecia areata. Germline V gives CDR1 SQVTM, CDR2 ANQGSEA. CDR3 size: 13 residues. Trimming shortened V by 7 bases and J by 0 bases, and 11 bases separated the two germline ends. RNA extraction was followed by reverse transcription into cDNA, which acted as the sequencing template. Libraries were prepared by immunoSEQ multiplex PCR; TCRdb keeps only in-frame clonotypes and omits some of them. The sample consists of 150,000 to 200,000 clones, around 64% of them appearing once. The treatment here: oral pan-JAK inhibitor, 5-10 mg twice daily.

This receptor was taken from a human donor with alopecia areata. The V call is TRBV29-1, the J call TRBJ2-3; D uncertain. Sequencing was performed on CD4+ T cells sorted from blood, taken around week 50, from a patient treated with tofacitinib. The CDR3 coding sequence is TGCAGCGATGGGCAGGAAAGCACAGATACGCAGTATTTT. Amino acid sequence: CSDGQESTDTQYF.